These 30 T cell receptor beta chains were sequenced from one sample in a study of Ad26.COV2.S vaccination and SARS-CoV-2 variants (dated by TCRdb to the early 2020s). The library came from the immunoSEQ multiplex PCR assay. TCRdb re-hosts the immuneACCESS table, in-frame sequences only. Its copies lack some clones; in the studies checked, an unresolved V gene accounts for under half of them, and the cause for the rest is not known. The sample table holds about 680,000 clones, of which more than 70% were seen once. The ten largest clones take up around 1.5% of the sample. The meaning of the sample's treatment or condition label: around 19 received Ad26.COV2.S at low or high dose, single or two shots; roughly five received placebo; per-sample allocation not given. For vaccine and placebo recipients, the sequenced repertoires came from samples collected on day 63 after the first injection. The sample here was peripheral blood, taken in a trial of Ad26.COV2.S vaccine versus placebo. The receptors were sampled from a person between 18 and 60 years old who received the Ad26.COV2.S COVID-19 vaccine or a placebo.

The CDR3 reads CASSLGPKVYEQYF. The CDR3 nucleotides read TGTGCCAGCAGCTTAGGCCCCAAGGTCTACGAGCAGTACTTC. The rearrangement uses TRBV11-2 and TRBJ2-7; D unresolved. There are 14 residues in the CDR3. Trimming took off 1 base at V and 3 bases at J, with 10 bases between the two ends. Germline CDR1 is SGHAT and CDR2 is FQNNGV.

The rearrangement links TRBV14 to TRBJ2-1; 14 bases fit TRBD2. The CDR3 totals 14 residues. CDR1 SGHDN and CDR2 FVKESK come from the germline V gene. The V segment lost 2 bases and the J segment 13 bases; nucleotides outside the gene matches: 4. The DNA for the CDR3 is TGTGCCAGCAGCCAATTGGGACTAGCGGGGGATCAGTTCTTC. Translating gives CASSQLGLAGDQFF.

CDR3 bases: TGTGCCAGCAGCTCATCCGGGACAGGGGGCTCCTCTGGAAACACCATATATTTT. This sequence encodes CASSSSGTGGSSGNTIYF. The genes are TRBV5-6 and TRBJ1-3; 12 nucleotides agree with TRBD1. CDR1 SGHDT and CDR2 YYEEEE come from the germline V gene. The V and J ends lost 3 bases and 0 bases, in that order; junction bases with no gene match: 7. The CDR3 consists of 18 residues.

This clone was picked up one time. The rearrangement uses TRBV3-1 (or the pseudogene TRBV3-2) and TRBJ1-5, with 9 bases aligning to TRBD1. The CDR3 runs 14 residues. With 5 bases clipped from V and 7 bases from J, the junction kept 6 bases outside the gene matches. In germline, CDR1 is LGHDT, CDR2 YNNKEL (reference sequence). The CDR3 reads CASSTTGGEQPQHF. CDR3 DNA: TGTGCCAGCAGCACAACAGGGGGCGAACAGCCCCAGCATTTT.

CDR3 loop: CASSLAEGAYEQYF. CDR3 in DNA: TGTGCCAGCAGCTTGGCCGAAGGAGCCTACGAGCAGTACTTC. V gene TRBV5-6 combines with J gene TRBJ2-7; D ambiguous. V was shortened by 0 bases and J by 2 bases, with 9 bases between the two germline ends. CDR1 is SGHDT and CDR2 is YYEEEE in the germline V gene. This CDR3 has 14 amino acids.

This sequence joins TRBV7-8 and TRBJ2-1; a possible D gene is TRBD1 (6 bases). Trimming stripped 4 bases from V and 4 bases from J, with 14 bases between. The CDR3 covers 15 residues. Germline V gene lookup returns CDR1 SGHVS and CDR2 FQNEAQ. CDR3 DNA sequence: TGTGCCAGCAGCTGGACAGAGGTCGTGTACAATGAGCAGTTCTTC. Protein: CASSWTEVVYNEQFF.

This clone was seen only once. The chain carries TRBV7-2 and TRBJ1-6; D is uncertain. V was cut by 1 base and J by 0 bases, with 16 bases left in between. Germline V gives CDR1 SGHTA, CDR2 FQGNSA. This CDR3 region has 19 residues. In DNA, the CDR3 is TGTGCCAGCAGCTTAGTGGCCACTATCCTGAGCTCCTATAATTCACCCCTCCACTTT. Its translation is CASSLVATILSSYNSPLHF.

This chain uses TRBV5-4 with TRBJ1-2; no reliable D call. CDR3 length: 15 residues. V dropped 4 bases and J dropped 5 bases, with 18 bases sitting between them. Germline V gene lookup returns CDR1 SGHNT and CDR2 YYREEE (reference sequence). This chain's CDR3 is CASSPQTEHLYGYTF. For the CDR3, the DNA is TGTGCCAGCAGCCCACAGACGGAACATCTATATGGCTACACCTTC. The entire variable domain, with the rest obtained from reference TRBV5-4 and TRBJ1-2, is as follows: ETGVTQSPTHLIKTRGQQVTLRCSSQSGHNTVSWYQQALGQGPQFIFQYYREEENGRGNFPPRFSGLQFPNYSSELNVNALELDDSALYLCASSPQTEHLYGYTFGSGTRLTVV.

The rearrangement joins TRBV11-2 to TRBJ2-2, with 12 nucleotides matching TRBD2. The CDR3 spans 16 residues. Germline V gene lookup returns CDR1 SGHAT and CDR2 FQNNGV. The trim removed 4 bases at V and 4 bases at J, leaving 4 bases unmatched. CDR3 bases: TGTGCCAGCAGCTCCGGACTAGCGGGAATCACCGGGGAGCTGTTTTTT. This gives the protein CASSSGLAGITGELFF.

The chain recombines TRBV30 with TRBJ1-5; 7 bases agree with TRBD1. The CDR3 sequence is 16 residues long. V lost 2 bases and J lost 2; bases outside the gene matches: 9. CDR1 GTSNPN and CDR2 SVGIG come from the germline V gene (reference sequence). This CDR3 reads CAWSRPNRGGNQPQHF. The CDR3 region has the DNA TGTGCCTGGAGTCGCCCGAACAGGGGCGGCAATCAGCCCCAGCATTTT.

V gene TRBV11-1 combines with J gene TRBJ2-3, with no clear D. V was cut by 2 bases and J by 3 bases, with 15 bases left in between. The CDR3 spans 16 residues. Germline loops: CDR1 SGHAT, CDR2 FQDESV (reference sequence). CDR3 bases: TGTGCCAGCAGCTTACTGCCCAGCGCTATGACAGATACGCAGTATTTT. Protein: CASSLLPSAMTDTQYF.

The chain has TRBV5-1 and TRBJ2-5; 9 bases agree with TRBD2. CDR3 length: 15 amino acids. Germline CDR1 SGHRS, CDR2 YFSETQ. Unmatched junction bases numbered 7, after V lost 2 bases and J lost 5 bases. CDR3 residues: CASSLPLAGEETQYF. CDR3 in DNA: TGCGCCAGCAGCTTACCCTTAGCGGGGGAGGAGACCCAGTACTTC. The full variable domain, completed using reference TRBV5-1 and TRBJ2-5, is KAGVTQTPRYLIKTRGQQVTLSCSPISGHRSVSWYQQTPGQGLQFLFEYFSETQRNKGNFPGRFSGRQFSNSRSEMNVSTLELGDSALYLCASSLPLAGEETQYFGPGTRLLVL.

J is TRBJ1-1 and V is TRBV21-1; the tabulated D call, TRBD1, remains unverified against the DNA. TRBV21-1 is an annotated pseudogene. The CDR3 totals 13 residues. CDR3 bases: TGTGCCAGCATAGGACAGGGGAACACTGAAGCTTTCTTT. Translation gives CASIGQGNTEAFF.

This rearrangement joins TRBV18 to TRBJ2-2; TRBD1 aligns across 8 bases. The V segment lost 2 bases and the J segment 5 bases; nucleotides outside the gene matches: 7. This CDR3 has 16 residues. The germline V gene has CDR1 KGHSH and CDR2 LQKENI. CDR3 amino acids: CASSPGGRDRTGELFF. For the CDR3, the DNA is TGTGCCAGCTCACCAGGGGGCAGGGACAGGACCGGGGAGCTGTTTTTT.

The J gene is TRBJ2-5, the V gene TRBV6-5, with 7 bases that match TRBD1. With 7 bases clipped from V and 4 bases from J, the junction kept 6 bases outside the gene matches. CDR3 size: 13 residues. Per germline, CDR1 MNHEY and CDR2 SVGAGI. In DNA, the CDR3 is TGTGCCAGCACCCCGGGACAGCGAGAGACCCAGTACTTC. It specifies CASTPGQRETQYF.

This chain connects TRBV6-5 to TRBJ1-5; possible D gene TRBD1, 6 bases. With 5 bases removed from V and 6 bases from J, the gap between germline ends came to 17 bases. Germline V gene data show CDR1 as MNHEY and CDR2 as SVGAGI. This CDR3 region has 15 residues. As DNA, the CDR3 is TGTGCCAGCAGTCCTACAGGGAAATGGGGTCAGCCCCAGCATTTT. As protein: CASSPTGKWGQPQHF.

This chain connects TRBV3-1 (or the pseudogene TRBV3-2) to TRBJ1-1; TRBD1 might be the D (6 bases). Trimming took 1 base from V and 11 from J, leaving 14 bases between them. CDR3 length equals 13 residues. CDR1 and CDR2 (germline): LGHDT, YNNKEL (reference sequence). The CDR3 coding sequence is TGTGCCAGCAGCCAAGTCGGGGGGCAAGCGGCTTTCTTT. This sequence encodes CASSQVGGQAAFF.

The V and J genes are TRBV18 and TRBJ2-3; D perhaps matches TRBD2 (6 bases). Germline CDR1 reads KGHSH; CDR2 reads LQKENI. V was clipped by 3 bases and J by 4 bases, with 14 bases between them. This CDR3 region has 15 residues. CDR3 loop: CASSPEGRGADTQYF. CDR3 bases: TGTGCCAGCTCACCGGAGGGGCGTGGGGCAGATACGCAGTATTTT.

V is TRBV19 and J is TRBJ2-5; D is uncertain. The CDR3 runs 13 residues. Germline loops: CDR1 LNHDA, CDR2 SQIVND (reference sequence). V lost 3 bases and J 0 bases, leaving 5 bases between the germline ends. CDR3 sequence: CASSIPYQETQYF. In DNA, the CDR3 is TGTGCCAGTAGTATTCCGTACCAAGAGACCCAGTACTTC.

This clone was seen only once. This sequence joins TRBV5-1 and TRBJ1-1; D uncertain. V gave up 3 bases and J gave up 2 bases, with 5 bases separating them. The CDR3 is 12 amino acids. Per the germline V gene, CDR1 is SGHRS and CDR2 is YFSETQ. CDR3 DNA: TGCGCCAGCAGCTCTACCAACACTGAAGCTTTCTTT. It codes for CASSSTNTEAFF.

V usage is TRBV7-6 and J usage is TRBJ1-4; 8 positions agree with TRBD1. V lost 2 bases and J lost 13; bases outside the gene matches: 6. The CDR3 is made up of 13 amino acids. Looked up from germline, CDR1 is SGHVS and CDR2 is FNYEAQ. The CDR3 protein is CASSLSGQAALFF. DNA for the CDR3: TGTGCCAGCAGCTTATCGGGACAGGCCGCACTGTTTTTT.

The chain employs TRBV14 and TRBJ2-1; D is perhaps TRBD2 (6 bases). Germline-derived CDR1 and CDR2 are SGHDN and FVKESK. CDR3 length equals 16 residues. V was pared by 0 bases and J by 10 bases, with 19 bases between. The CDR3 sequence is CASSQDSSGRGREQFF. The CDR3 region has the DNA TGTGCCAGCAGCCAAGATTCGTCAGGGCGGGGTAGGGAGCAGTTCTTC.

This rearrangement joins TRBV10-3 to TRBJ2-7; TRBD1 agrees at 11 bases. Germline loops: CDR1 ENHRY, CDR2 SYGVKD. V was pared by 7 bases and J by 7 bases, with 9 bases of the junction left unmatched. This CDR3 has 14 amino acids. The chain's CDR3 is CAITAGQGAREQYF. DNA of the CDR3: TGTGCCATCACGGCCGGACAGGGGGCGAGGGAGCAGTACTTC.

The chain employs TRBV19 and TRBJ2-5, with 7 nucleotides matching TRBD2. The V gene end was trimmed by 6 bases and the J gene end by 5 bases; junction bases not matched to a gene: 9. CDR1 is LNHDA, CDR2 SQIVND, per germline (reference sequence). The CDR3 has 14 amino acids. In DNA, the CDR3 is TGTGCCAGTAGCGGGGGGTCCGCGGGGGAGACCCAGTACTTC. Its protein product is CASSGGSAGETQYF.

The CDR3 nucleotides read TGCGCCAGCACCAAGGATCCAGGGACGCCAAATTCACCCCTCCACTTT. Translating it yields CASTKDPGTPNSPLHF. J is TRBJ1-6 and V is TRBV4-3; TRBD1 might be the D (5 bases). The CDR3 length is 16 residues. The V end lost 7 bases, the J end lost 7 bases, and 20 bases lay between the germline ends. The V gene's germline CDR1 is LGHNA and CDR2 YSLEER.

The CDR3 spells CASSVVSYGYTF. The DNA for the CDR3 is TGTGCCAGCAGCGTTGTCAGCTATGGCTACACCTTC. The rearrangement joins TRBV9 to TRBJ1-2; unclear D gene. There are 12 residues in the CDR3. Germline-derived CDR1 and CDR2 are SGDLS and YYNGEE. V was shortened by 2 bases and J by 4 bases, with 6 bases between the two germline ends.

The chain uses TRBV9 and TRBJ2-2; D call uncertain. Germline CDR1 reads SGDLS; CDR2 reads YYNGEE. This CDR3 is built from 12 residues. Between the trimmed V and J ends, which lost 6 bases and 1 base, there was a span of 4 bases. DNA of the CDR3: TGTGCCAGCAATAGGAACACCGGGGAGCTGTTTTTT. Protein: CASNRNTGELFF. The entire variable domain, with the rest obtained from reference TRBV9 and TRBJ2-2, is as follows: DSGVTQTPKHLITATGQRVTLRCSPRSGDLSVYWYQQSLDQGLQFLIQYYNGEERAKGNILERFSAQQFPDLHSELNLSSLELGDSALYFCASNRNTGELFFGEGSRLTVL.

The CDR3 spells CASSYSAIGELFF. CDR3 DNA sequence: TGTGCCAGCAGTTACTCAGCTATCGGGGAGCTGTTTTTT. J is TRBJ2-2 and V is TRBV6-2 or TRBV6-3; D not certain. The CDR3 sequence is 13 residues long. V shed 0 bases and J shed 7 bases, with 6 bases lying between them. The germline CDR1 and CDR2 sequences are MNHEY and SVGEGT.

J is TRBJ1-6 and V is TRBV7-2, with D unclear. V lost 2 bases and J lost 5, with 7 bases in between. There are 14 residues in the CDR3. Germline loops: CDR1 SGHTA, CDR2 FQGNSA. The CDR3 region is CASSLFPDNSPLHF. For the CDR3, the DNA is TGTGCCAGCAGCTTATTCCCAGATAATTCACCCCTCCACTTT.

The CDR3: CATSDLEGQGTGELFF. The CDR3 nucleotides are TGTGCCACCAGTGATTTGGAGGGGCAGGGAACCGGGGAGCTGTTTTTT. The chain is built from TRBV24-1 and TRBJ2-2; possibly TRBD1 or TRBD2 for D (5 bases each). The CDR3 is 16 residues long. Germline V lookup: CDR1 KGHDR, CDR2 SFDVKD. With 0 bases removed from V and 5 bases from J, the gap between germline ends came to 12 bases.